This TCR beta chain originates from a study of T-cell reconstitution after alpha-beta-depleted transplantation in children. Unique molecular identifiers were incorporated when the TCRbeta library was constructed. TCRdb reanalysed the PCR reads using MiXCR and keeps one entry per CDR3 protein. The sample includes approximately 82,000 distinct CDR3 sequences, 15% to 18% of them seen just once. Germline lookup yields CDR1 SGHRS and CDR2 YFSETQ. Trimming took 9 bases from V and 6 from J; bases not matched to a gene: 5. There are 12 residues in the CDR3. Study-wide results and limits: T-cell numbers and diversity one year post-transplant derived largely from freshly generated T cells. Certain patients had high TCRbeta diversity at day 60, and it came from recipient T cells and thymic progenitors that survived.

This clonotype was picked up a small number of times. Its specificity is not known. The clonotype was recovered from a male patient between 2 and 10 years old who had a stem cell transplant for acute lymphoblastic leukemia, so the T cells may come from the graft donor. This chain links TRBV5-1 with TRBJ2-2, with 7 nucleotides matching TRBD2. Sample: PBMCs, mostly from graft donor cells, taken 180 days after TCRalphabeta/CD19-depleted stem cell transplant. DNA for the CDR3: TGCGCCACCAAGCGGGGCCCCGGGGAGCTGTTTTTT. Protein sequence: CATKRGPGELFF.